This T cell receptor (beta chain) stems from a study of blood T cell repertoires in COVID-19. CDR3 length equals 13 residues. Germline V CDR1 and CDR2: MDHEN, SYDVKM. The V and J ends lost 5 bases and 14 bases respectively, with 16 bases between them. TCRdb's copy holds only in-frame clones and misses some; the assay was immunoSEQ multiplex PCR. Of roughly 300,000 clones detected, about 92% appear once; the ten largest clones hold about a fifth. This chain connects TRBV28 to TRBJ1-6, with D maybe TRBD1 (5 bases). The TCR was taken from a woman younger than 45 who had recovered from COVID-19. The sequenced sample consisted of PBMCs or T cells enriched from blood (not recorded which). The CDR3, as DNA: TGTGCCAGCAGTCCCCGGCCTTCGGGGGCCCTCCACTTT. Residues: CASSPRPSGALHF.